These 25 T cell receptor beta chains were all obtained from the same sample, sequenced in a study of shared clonotypes between healthy human individuals. Measured with immunoSEQ multiplex PCR; TCRdb has only the in-frame clones, and not every one. Of approximately 110,000 clones in the sample, approximately 65% were seen once. The sequencing input was memory CD8+ T cells sorted from blood. Subset indicated: CD45RO+ cells pooled with CCR7-negative TemRA cells. The receptors shown here come from a woman aged 25 to 39 in good health.

CDR3 sequence reads: CASSEPMTAGNPYNEQFF. CDR3 bases: TGTGCCAGCAGTGAACCAATGACAGCGGGAAACCCCTACAATGAGCAGTTCTTC. The V and J genes are TRBV25-1 and TRBJ2-1, with 7 bases aligning to TRBD2. J gave up 2 bases and V 2 bases, and 12 bases lay outside the gene matches. The CDR3 contains 18 residues. Per the germline V gene, CDR1 is MGHDK and CDR2 is SYGVNS.

The J gene is TRBJ2-7, the V gene TRBV28, with a weak D call TRBD1 (5 bases). Germline V gene sequence: CDR1 MDHEN, CDR2 SYDVKM. This CDR3 has 16 amino acids. The V and J ends lost 7 bases and 1 base respectively, with 20 bases between them. The CDR3: CASTLRSRTPSYEQYF. The CDR3 DNA sequence: TGTGCCAGCACACTTCGTTCCAGGACACCTTCCTACGAGCAGTACTTC.

The chain carries TRBV10-1 and TRBJ2-7; D is uncertain. This CDR3 is built from 13 residues. CDR1 is WNHNN and CDR2 is SYGVQD in the germline V gene (reference sequence). Trimming removed 2 bases from V and 1 base from J, with 6 bases in between. The CDR3 protein is CASSEGTSYEQYF. The CDR3, as DNA: TGCGCCAGCAGTGAGGGAACGTCCTACGAGCAGTACTTC.

This clone was seen a few times. The rearrangement uses TRBV4-2 and TRBJ2-5, with 7 bases lining up with TRBD2. This CDR3 comprises 16 residues. With V trimmed by 1 base and J by 3 bases, 8 bases remained unmatched. Germline V gene sequence: CDR1 LGHNA, CDR2 YNFKEQ. The CDR3 reads CASSQGSAGVEETQYF. CDR3 coding DNA: TGTGCCAGCAGCCAAGGGTCTGCGGGAGTAGAAGAGACCCAGTACTTC.

The chain is built from TRBV9 and TRBJ2-5, with TRBD2 matching over 15 bases. Unmatched junction bases numbered 9, after V lost 4 bases and J lost 2 bases. The CDR3 consists of 18 residues. Germline-derived CDR1 and CDR2 are SGDLS and YYNGEE. Written as DNA, the CDR3 is TGTGCCAGCAGCCAAAGGACTAGCGGGAGGGCCGGACAAGAGACCCAGTACTTC. This codes for CASSQRTSGRAGQETQYF.

This chain joins TRBV10-2 and TRBJ1-1; 10 positions agree with TRBD1. Germline loops: CDR1 WSHSY, CDR2 SAAADI. The CDR3 runs to 16 residues. V was clipped by 2 bases and J by 0 bases; unmatched bases: 3. The CDR3 protein is CASSERDRGLNTEAFF. In DNA, the CDR3 is TGCGCCAGCAGTGAGAGGGACAGGGGTCTGAACACTGAAGCTTTCTTT.

This clone was recorded once. The chain uses TRBV7-9 and TRBJ1-1; the D gene is possibly TRBD1 (6 bases). Trimming removed 2 bases at V and 3 bases at J, with 10 bases between. Germline V lookup: CDR1 SEHNR, CDR2 FQNEAQ (reference sequence). This CDR3 is 14 amino acids long. CDR3 bases: TGTGCCAGCAGCTTATCAGGGGTGGACACTGAAGCTTTCTTT. Translating it yields CASSLSGVDTEAFF.

The chain combines TRBV4-1 with TRBJ2-1; 9 positions match TRBD1. This CDR3 spans 13 amino acids. The V gene end was trimmed by 8 bases and the J gene end by 7 bases; junction bases not matched to a gene: 6. Germline V gives CDR1 MGHRA, CDR2 YSYEKL. CDR3 sequence: CASRGTGLNEQFF. The CDR3 DNA sequence: TGCGCCAGCCGAGGGACAGGGTTGAATGAGCAGTTCTTC.

V usage is TRBV18 and J usage is TRBJ2-6; no firm D call. Trimming stripped 4 bases from V and 2 bases from J, with 15 bases between. This CDR3 has 17 amino acids. The germline V gene encodes CDR1 KGHSH and CDR2 LQKENI. CDR3 sequence reads: CASSRLRLFTGANVLTF. CDR3 DNA: TGTGCCAGCTCACGGCTTCGTTTATTCACTGGGGCCAACGTCCTGACTTTC. The full variable domain, completed using reference TRBV18 and TRBJ2-6, is NAGVMQNPRHLVRRRGQEARLRCSPMKGHSHVYWYRQLPEEGLKFMVYLQKENIIDESGMPKERFSAEFPKEGPSILRIQQVVRGDSAAYFCASSRLRLFTGANVLTFGAGSRLTVL.

This clone was seen at least ten times. The V gene is TRBV7-9, the J gene TRBJ2-1; 10 bases are shared with TRBD2. This CDR3 region has 15 residues. The V segment lost 3 bases and the J segment 10 bases; nucleotides outside the gene matches: 9. Germline loops: CDR1 SEHNR, CDR2 FQNEAQ (reference sequence). The CDR3 reads CASSLSSGGPKEQFF. DNA for the CDR3: TGTGCCAGCAGCTTGTCTAGCGGGGGACCCAAGGAGCAGTTCTTC.

The rearrangement links TRBV18 to TRBJ2-5, with 11 positions matching TRBD2. V trimming: 3 bases; J trimming: 0 bases; junction bases outside the gene matches: 0. CDR1 is KGHSH and CDR2 is LQKENI in the germline V gene. This CDR3 region has 15 residues. The CDR3 DNA reads TGTGCCAGCTCACCGGGACTAGCGGACCAAGAGACCCAGTACTTC. Its translation is CASSPGLADQETQYF.

The genes are TRBV5-1 and TRBJ2-7, with 8 bases lining up with TRBD1. Germline-derived CDR1 and CDR2 are SGHRS and YFSETQ. The V and J ends lost 7 bases and 3 bases, in that order; junction bases with no gene match: 6. The CDR3 sequence is 13 residues long. The CDR3 sequence: CASGLTGGYEQYF. The CDR3, as DNA: TGCGCCAGCGGGCTCACAGGGGGCTACGAGCAGTACTTC.

In its sample, this clone was seen a few times. The chain uses TRBV4-1 and TRBJ1-1; D may be TRBD1 (5 bases). Between the trimmed V and J ends, which lost 8 bases and 6 bases, there was a span of 19 bases. Germline values: CDR1 MGHRA, CDR2 YSYEKL. The CDR3 contains 14 residues. CDR3 loop: CASQSTVFNPEAFF. The DNA for the CDR3 is TGCGCCAGCCAATCGACAGTATTCAACCCTGAAGCTTTCTTT.

The chain recombines TRBV5-4 with TRBJ2-3, with 7 nucleotides matching TRBD1. Germline lookup yields CDR1 SGHNT and CDR2 YYREEE (reference sequence). The trim removed 3 bases at V and 5 bases at J, leaving 9 bases unmatched. The CDR3 spans 15 residues. CDR3 coding DNA: TGTGCCAGCAGCTATCCGGGACAGAGTCAAGATACGCAGTATTTT. Amino acids: CASSYPGQSQDTQYF.

This clone showed up just once. The chain couples TRBV2 to TRBJ1-1; TRBD1 might be the D (5 bases). The germline gives CDR1 SNHLY, CDR2 FYNNEI. CDR3 length equals 14 residues. The ends were cut back, 2 bases at V and 11 bases at J, with 18 bases in the middle. The CDR3 reads CASSEPWGAGPAFF. The CDR3, as DNA: TGTGCCAGCAGTGAACCCTGGGGAGCGGGACCCGCTTTCTTT.

This clone occurred a few times. V gene TRBV13 combines with J gene TRBJ2-2, with 7 bases identical to TRBD2. CDR1 and CDR2 from the germline V gene are PRHDT and FYEKMQ (reference sequence). The V and J ends lost 8 bases and 4 bases, in that order; junction bases with no gene match: 4. The CDR3 spans 13 residues. The CDR3 loop is CASGGEGTGELFF. In nucleotides, the CDR3 is TGTGCCAGCGGAGGGGAGGGCACCGGGGAGCTGTTTTTT. The full variable domain, in which reference TRBV13 and TRBJ2-2 provide the parts outside the CDR3, is AAGVIQSPRHLIKEKRETATLKCYPIPRHDTVYWYQQGPGQDPQFLISFYEKMQSDKGSIPDRFSAQQFSDYHSELNMSSLELGDSALYFCASGGEGTGELFFGEGSRLTVL.

Ten or more counts support this clone. A read error may produce the germline difference seen at one junction end. The CDR3 DNA sequence: TGCGCCAGCAGCTTGGCCGGGACAGGAATTTTT. This encodes CASSLAGTGIF. This chain uses TRBV5-1 with TRBJ1-4, with 8 nucleotides matching TRBD1. CDR1 is SGHRS and CDR2 is YFSETQ in the germline V gene. The CDR3 has 11 amino acids. Full variable domain (remainder filled in from reference TRBV5-1 and TRBJ1-4): KAGVTQTPRYLIKTRGQQVTLSCSPISGHRSVSWYQQTPGQGLQFLFEYFSETQRNKGNFPGRFSGRQFSNSRSEMNVSTLELGDSALYLCASSLAGTGIFGSGTQLSVL.

This chain connects TRBV4-1 to TRBJ2-7, with TRBD2 matching 7 bases. The CDR3 is 16 amino acids. CDR1 is MGHRA, CDR2 YSYEKL, per germline. J gave up 6 bases and V 4 bases, and 15 bases lay outside the gene matches. In DNA form, the CDR3 reads TGCGCCAGCAGCCTGATCCAGGGACTACCTATCCTCGAGCAGTACTTC. Translation: CASSLIQGLPILEQYF.

To note about this clone: A far larger clone differs by one base, so this is likely a read error. This chain links TRBV25-1 with TRBJ2-5, with 8 bases identical to TRBD1. Germline CDR1 and CDR2: MGHDK and SYGVNS. The CDR3 runs to 15 residues. The CDR3 DNA sequence: TGTGCCAGCAGTGTACCGGGACAGGTCCAAGAGATCCAGTACTTC. It encodes CASSVPGQVQEIQYF.

This clone was seen only a few times. The CDR3 sequence is CASSLGPYGGYDEQFF. The DNA of the CDR3 is TGTGCCAGCAGTTTAGGACCATATGGGGGTTACGATGAGCAGTTCTTC. This chain links TRBV28 with TRBJ2-1; D possibly uses TRBD1 or TRBD2 (5 bases each). Germline loops: CDR1 MDHEN, CDR2 SYDVKM. This CDR3 comprises 16 residues. V lost 2 bases and J lost 8, with 19 bases in between.

By share, this clone counts as medium-sized. Other DNA sequences of this sample code for an identical CDR3. The V and J genes are TRBV6-6 and TRBJ2-7, with TRBD2 as a possible D gene (5 bases). This CDR3 comprises 13 residues. The V gene's germline CDR1 is MNHNY and CDR2 SVGAGI (reference sequence). Trimming took off 4 bases at V and 7 bases at J, with 14 bases between the two ends. The CDR3 here is CASSSGLLGEQYF. The CDR3 DNA sequence: TGTGCCAGCAGTTCCGGACTTCTCGGGGAGCAGTACTTC.

The rearrangement links TRBV10-3 to TRBJ1-4, with D possibly being TRBD1 (6 bases). Germline V CDR1 and CDR2: ENHRY, SYGVKD. The V end lost 4 bases, the J end lost 6 bases, and 9 bases lay between the germline ends. The CDR3 is 13 amino acids. DNA of the CDR3: TGTGCCATCAGTGGGGGGCACTATGAAAAACTGTTTTTT. Translation gives CAISGGHYEKLFF.

The chain recombines TRBV5-1 with TRBJ2-1; 12 bases match TRBD2. The CDR3 consists of 18 residues. With V trimmed by 4 bases and J by 5 bases, 13 bases remained unmatched. Germline V gene lookup returns CDR1 SGHRS and CDR2 YFSETQ. Here the CDR3 DNA reads TGCGCCAGCAGCCCTCTAGCGGGAGGGCCCCGGCGGAACAATGAGCAGTTCTTC. As protein: CASSPLAGGPRRNNEQFF.

V gene TRBV19 combines with J gene TRBJ2-5; D is ambiguous. CDR3 length equals 15 residues. Trimming removed 1 base from V and 4 bases from J, with 13 bases in between. Per germline, CDR1 LNHDA and CDR2 SQIVND (reference sequence). The CDR3 loop reads CASSIGMGQGETQYF. For the CDR3, the DNA is TGTGCCAGTAGTATAGGAATGGGCCAAGGAGAGACCCAGTACTTC.

V and J are TRBV21-1 and TRBJ2-4; no check of the table's D call, TRBD2, against the DNA was made. TRBV21-1 is an annotated pseudogene. CDR3 size: 13 residues. CDR3 coding DNA: TGTGCCCGGAGGAAGCGGGGAACATTCATTCAGTACTTC. Amino acid sequence: CARRKRGTFIQYF.